This TCR beta chain was captured by sequencing in a study of blood T cell repertoires in COVID-19. In the study overall: The United States, Italy and Spain supplied acute and convalescent COVID-19 samples. The analysed material was cDNA or gDNA that came from T cells, B-cell-depleted T cells, or PBMCs.

The CDR3 spans 13 residues. Trimming removed 0 bases from V and 5 bases from J, with 7 bases in between. Germline loops: CDR1 MNHEY, CDR2 SVGAGI. In the original workflow: Counts of nucleated cells, estimated from reference gene primer amplification, were obtained. Method: immunoSEQ multiplex PCR; TCRdb's copy keeps in-frame clones and lacks some. V and J calls and clone size are as listed in that table; D and trimming were resolved from the DNA. There are a few hundred thousand clones in the sample; approximately 81% occur only once, and 3% to 4% lies in the top ten. This chain connects TRBV6-5 to TRBJ1-2; D possibly corresponds to TRBD1 (6 bases). The sequence was collected from a woman aged 18-29 years with acute or convalescent COVID-19. The sample was peripheral blood. This CDR3 reads CASSYSGQYGYTF. CDR3 coding DNA: TGTGCCAGCAGTTACTCCGGACAGTATGGCTACACCTTC.